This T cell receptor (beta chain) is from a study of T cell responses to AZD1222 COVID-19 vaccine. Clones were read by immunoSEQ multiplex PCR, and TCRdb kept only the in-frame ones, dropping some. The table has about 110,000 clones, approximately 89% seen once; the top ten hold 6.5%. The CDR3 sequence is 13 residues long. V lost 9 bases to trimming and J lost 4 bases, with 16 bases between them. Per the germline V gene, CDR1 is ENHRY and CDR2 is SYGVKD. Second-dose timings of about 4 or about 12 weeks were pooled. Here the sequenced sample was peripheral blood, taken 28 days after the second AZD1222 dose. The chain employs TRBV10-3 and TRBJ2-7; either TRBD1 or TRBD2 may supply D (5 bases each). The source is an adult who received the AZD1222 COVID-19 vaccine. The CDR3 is CAIQGTAKYEQYF. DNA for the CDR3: TGTGCCATTCAAGGGACGGCCAAATACGAGCAGTACTTC.